The 27 T cell receptor beta chains below all came from one sample that was sequenced in a study of blood T cell repertoires in COVID-19. Using immunoSEQ multiplex PCR, the repertoire was profiled, and TCRdb retains in-frame clones only, with some absent. The data show roughly 64,000 clones, with 86% seen just once and roughly 3.2% held by the top ten. Sequenced input: peripheral blood. The receptors here all came from a man aged 50 to 60 with active COVID-19.

There are a few counts of this clone. The gene calls are TRBV28 and TRBJ1-6, with D unresolved. V was cut by 4 bases and J by 2 bases, with 3 bases left in between. The CDR3 contains 13 residues. Germline CDR1 reads MDHEN; CDR2 reads SYDVKM. Here the CDR3 reads CASSSPYNSPLHF. CDR3 nucleotides: TGTGCCAGCAGTTCTCCCTATAATTCACCCCTCCACTTT.

This sequence joins TRBV24-1 and TRBJ1-1; D gene uncertain. Trimming stripped 4 bases from V and 1 base from J, with 9 bases between. This CDR3 has 14 amino acids. Germline-derived CDR1 and CDR2 are KGHDR and SFDVKD. The CDR3 DNA sequence: TGTGCCACCAGTGACCCTACTGCGAACACTGAAGCTTTCTTT. Translated: CATSDPTANTEAFF.

The chain links TRBV11-2 to TRBJ2-7, with D tentatively TRBD1 (6 bases). CDR1 is SGHAT and CDR2 is FQNNGV in the germline V gene. The CDR3 has 15 residues. Trimming removed 1 base from V and 6 bases from J, with 16 bases in between. The DNA for the CDR3 is TGTGCCAGCAGCTTAGGGGGTAGGGGGAGAGGCGAGCAGTACTTC. Residues: CASSLGGRGRGEQYF.

The CDR3 loop reads CASSLHFGNEQFF. The DNA of the CDR3 is TGTGCCAGCAGTTTACACTTTGGCAATGAGCAGTTCTTC. The V gene is TRBV12-3 or TRBV12-4, the J gene TRBJ2-1; unclear D gene. Deletions cut 2 bases from V and 6 bases from J, with 8 bases between. This CDR3 has 13 residues.

The chain employs TRBV6-5 and TRBJ2-7, with D possibly TRBD2 on 6 matching bases. The CDR3 has 16 residues. Trimming stripped 3 bases from V and 0 bases from J, with 15 bases between. Germline CDR1 and CDR2: MNHEY and SVGAGI. The DNA for the CDR3 is TGTGCCAGCAGTTATTCATCAGGGACTGTCTCCTACGAGCAGTACTTC. Amino acid sequence: CASSYSSGTVSYEQYF.

This clone was detected a few times. This chain links TRBV6-5 with TRBJ2-7; 14 bases align to TRBD2. The CDR3 covers 13 residues. The V and J ends lost 10 bases and 3 bases, in that order; junction bases with no gene match: 2. Germline lookup yields CDR1 MNHEY and CDR2 SVGAGI. The CDR3: CATGTSGGYEQYF. The DNA of the CDR3 is TGTGCCACCGGGACTAGCGGGGGCTACGAGCAGTACTTC.

This clone appeared a few times. V is TRBV27 and J is TRBJ2-3; 10 bases are a match to TRBD2. Trimming took 6 bases from V and 6 from J; bases not matched to a gene: 9. This CDR3 is 15 amino acids long. CDR1 and CDR2 from the germline V gene are MNHEY and SMNVEV (reference sequence). The chain's CDR3 is CASRPGLAPRDTQYF. The DNA of the CDR3 is TGTGCCAGCAGGCCGGGACTAGCGCCCAGGGATACGCAGTATTTT.

The J gene is TRBJ2-3, the V gene TRBV19; TRBD2 matches 10 bases. CDR3 length: 14 amino acids. V lost 7 bases to trimming and J lost 4 bases; unmatched junction nucleotides: 5. The V gene's germline CDR1 is LNHDA and CDR2 SQIVND (reference sequence). The CDR3 bases are TGTGCCAGTACTCTAGCGGGAGATTCAGATACGCAGTATTTT. Translation gives CASTLAGDSDTQYF.

The rearrangement links TRBV19 to TRBJ2-7, with 9 bases aligning to TRBD1. V shed 3 bases and J 5 bases; nucleotides not matched to a gene: 5. CDR1 is LNHDA, CDR2 SQIVND, per germline (reference sequence). The length of the CDR3 is 14 residues. The CDR3 reads CASSIAWDRDEQYF. As DNA, the CDR3 is TGTGCCAGTAGTATTGCTTGGGACAGGGACGAGCAGTACTTC.

This clone was seen once. The DNA of the CDR3 is TGCGCCAGCAGCCAGGAGACAGGGAACTATGGCTACACCTTC. It translates to CASSQETGNYGYTF. The V call is TRBV4-3, the J call TRBJ1-2; 7 bases are shared with TRBD1. CDR3 length: 14 residues. The germline V gene has CDR1 LGHNA and CDR2 YSLEER. V shed 3 bases, J shed 2 bases, and the junction held 3 bases outside the gene matches.

This chain links TRBV6-1 with TRBJ2-5; tentative D call: TRBD2 (6 bases). Trimming removed 1 base at V and 8 bases at J, with 14 bases between. CDR3 length: 14 amino acids. From germline, CDR1 is MNHNS and CDR2 SASEGT. CDR3 sequence: CASSEGDSLLTQYF. The CDR3 region has the DNA TGTGCCAGCAGTGAAGGGGACTCCCTCTTAACCCAGTACTTC.

This sequence joins TRBV10-3 and TRBJ2-7; 8 positions match TRBD2. The CDR3 spans 14 residues. Germline CDR1 reads ENHRY; CDR2 reads SYGVKD. J gave up 4 bases and V 6 bases, and 8 bases lay outside the gene matches. CDR3 amino acids: CAISSGTSLYEQYF. In DNA form, the CDR3 reads TGTGCCATCAGCTCCGGGACTAGTTTATACGAGCAGTACTTC.

The rearrangement links TRBV7-8 to TRBJ2-7; possible D gene TRBD2, 5 bases. The V and J ends lost 2 bases and 6 bases respectively, with 14 bases between them. The CDR3 is made up of 14 amino acids. The germline V gene encodes CDR1 SGHVS and CDR2 FQNEAQ. This CDR3 reads CASSLRTAEGEQYF. Written as DNA, the CDR3 is TGTGCCAGCAGCTTACGGACCGCTGAGGGCGAGCAGTACTTC.

The CDR3 loop reads CASSTSGRNSYEQYF. The CDR3 DNA reads as TGTGCCAGCAGTACTAGCGGGAGGAACTCCTACGAGCAGTACTTC. The chain couples TRBV28 to TRBJ2-7, with 12 bases fitting TRBD2. The CDR3 has 15 amino acids. Losses at the gene ends were 5 bases for V and 0 bases for J; bases not matched to a gene: 2. Looked up from germline, CDR1 is MDHEN and CDR2 is SYDVKM.

The chain has TRBV3-1 (or the pseudogene TRBV3-2) and TRBJ1-1; the D gene is possibly TRBD1 (5 bases). CDR1 is LGHDT and CDR2 is YNNKEL in the germline V gene (reference sequence). V lost 4 bases to trimming and J lost 4 bases, with 13 bases between them. This CDR3 has 14 amino acids. CDR3 residues: CASSPLGGGTEAFF. CDR3 coding DNA: TGTGCCAGCAGCCCCCTTGGGGGGGGCACTGAAGCTTTCTTT.

The J gene is TRBJ2-5, the V gene TRBV4-2; TRBD1 agrees at 8 bases. CDR1 and CDR2 from the germline V gene are LGHNA and YNFKEQ. Trimming removed 2 bases from V and 1 base from J; junction bases left unmatched: 9. The CDR3 consists of 17 residues. The DNA of the CDR3 is TGTGCCAGCAGCCAACTAGACAGGGGAAGGAGCCAAGAGACCCAGTACTTC. It is translated as CASSQLDRGRSQETQYF.

About this clone: The same CDR3 arises from other DNA sequences in this sample as well. This rearrangement joins TRBV14 to TRBJ1-1; TRBD1 matches 8 bases. J gave up 3 bases and V 5 bases, and 2 bases lay outside the gene matches. CDR3 length: 13 residues. In germline, CDR1 is SGHDN, CDR2 FVKESK. The CDR3 sequence: CASSRQGYTEAFF. The CDR3 DNA reads as TGTGCCAGCAGCAGACAGGGGTACACTGAAGCTTTCTTT.

This chain links TRBV7-2 with TRBJ2-7; no clear D. CDR1 SGHTA and CDR2 FQGNSA come from the germline V gene. Trimming took 1 base from V and 2 from J, leaving 6 bases between them. This CDR3 is 13 amino acids long. The CDR3 nucleotides are TGTGCCAGCAGCTTAGGCGTGGCCTACGAGCAGTACTTC. Amino acid sequence: CASSLGVAYEQYF.

This clone is medium-sized by share. The chain joins TRBV9 to TRBJ2-7, with D perhaps TRBD1 (5 bases). The V and J ends lost 3 bases and 2 bases respectively, with 9 bases between them. Germline CDR1 and CDR2: SGDLS and YYNGEE. The length of the CDR3 is 13 residues. The CDR3 region has the DNA TGTGCCAGCAGCGACGAAGGGGCCTACGAGCAGTACTTC. Amino acids: CASSDEGAYEQYF.

The rearrangement joins TRBV10-1 to TRBJ2-7, with D perhaps TRBD2 (6 bases). V dropped 8 bases and J dropped 7 bases, with 15 bases sitting between them. The germline V gene has CDR1 WNHNN and CDR2 SYGVQD (reference sequence). This CDR3 has 12 residues. For the CDR3, the DNA is TGCGCCAGCGGGCGGGAATGGGGAGAGCAGTACTTC. Amino acids: CASGREWGEQYF.

The genes are TRBV11-3 and TRBJ2-1; 9 bases are shared with TRBD1. Trimming removed 3 bases from V and 1 base from J; junction bases left unmatched: 1. The CDR3 has 15 amino acids. Looked up from germline, CDR1 is SGHNT and CDR2 is YENEEA. CDR3 nucleotide sequence: TGTGCCAGCAGCTTGGGGACAGGGTCCTACAATGAGCAGTTCTTC. Protein sequence: CASSLGTGSYNEQFF.

The V gene is TRBV5-1, the J gene TRBJ2-1; tentatively, D is TRBD2 (6 bases). The V and J ends lost 5 bases and 9 bases respectively, with 18 bases between them. Germline CDR1 is SGHRS and CDR2 is YFSETQ. This CDR3 region has 14 residues. In DNA, the CDR3 is TGCGCCAGCAGTCCCGGGAGCTACCGAATTGAGCAGTTCTTC. It specifies CASSPGSYRIEQFF.

The gene calls are TRBV19 and TRBJ2-1; 9 bases map to TRBD2. Germline CDR1 reads LNHDA; CDR2 reads SQIVND (reference sequence). V lost 2 bases, J lost 7 bases, and 12 bases stayed unmatched. CDR3 length: 17 residues. The CDR3 sequence: CASSIMGAGGNDNEQFF. The CDR3 DNA reads TGTGCCAGTAGTATAATGGGGGCGGGAGGGAATGATAATGAGCAGTTCTTC.

Here the CDR3 DNA reads TGTGCCAGCAGCTTGGACACAGTCACTGAAGCTTTCTTT. Its translation: CASSLDTVTEAFF. The rearrangement joins TRBV5-4 to TRBJ1-1; no definite D call. The CDR3 covers 13 residues. Germline CDR1 and CDR2: SGHNT and YYREEE (reference sequence). V was cut by 0 bases and J by 4 bases, with 7 bases left in between. Looking up the rest from reference TRBV5-4 and TRBJ1-1 gives the full variable domain: ETGVTQSPTHLIKTRGQQVTLRCSSQSGHNTVSWYQQALGQGPQFIFQYYREEENGRGNFPPRFSGLQFPNYSSELNVNALELDDSALYLCASSLDTVTEAFFGQGTRLTVV.

The chain couples TRBV12-3 or TRBV12-4 to TRBJ2-7; TRBD2 matches at 9 bases. Trimming at V came to 6 bases and at J to 4 bases, leaving 4 bases not matched to a gene. The CDR3 is 13 residues long. The CDR3 DNA is TGTGCCAGCAGCCGGCGGGGGGGGTACGAGCAGTACTTC. It translates to CASSRRGGYEQYF.

CDR3 region: CASSFARDTEAFF. In DNA form, the CDR3 reads TGTGCCAGCAGCTTCGCCAGGGACACTGAAGCTTTCTTT. The chain employs TRBV11-2 and TRBJ1-1; maybe TRBD1 (5 bases). This CDR3 has 13 residues. V was trimmed by 3 bases and J by 3 bases, leaving 8 bases between them. CDR1 is SGHAT and CDR2 is FQNNGV in the germline V gene.

The V gene is TRBV7-2, the J gene TRBJ2-7; possibly TRBD2 for D (6 bases). V was trimmed by 1 base and J by 3 bases, leaving 10 bases between them. The CDR3 consists of 14 residues. The V gene's germline CDR1 is SGHTA and CDR2 FQGNSA. This CDR3 is CASSLGAGGYEQYF. CDR3 coding DNA: TGTGCCAGCAGCTTAGGGGCCGGGGGCTACGAGCAGTACTTC.